These 28 T cell receptor beta chains were sequenced from one sample in a study of T cells in Graves' hyperthyroidism and ophthalmopathy. Regions amplified from RNA transcripts were the TCR beta CDR3 regions. TCR CDR3 underwent first-round RT-PCR with the HTBI primer set. From the multiplex PCR reads, TCRdb called clonotypes with MiXCR, one entry per CDR3 protein. The sample carries hundreds of thousands of distinct CDR3 sequences, more than 14% recorded once. Material for sequencing was blood. These receptors originate from a woman between 45 and 60 years old with Graves' ophthalmopathy.

This clonotype was counted many times. This chain's CDR3 is CASSGLLAGETQYF. In DNA form, the CDR3 reads TGTGCCAGCAGCGGACTACTAGCGGGAGAGACCCAGTACTTC. The chain employs TRBV7-9 and TRBJ2-5, with 9 bases that match TRBD2. The CDR3 consists of 14 residues. The germline gives CDR1 SEHNR, CDR2 FQNEAQ (reference sequence). The J segment lost 4 bases and the V segment lost 5 bases, leaving 5 bases of the junction unmatched.

This clonotype has a count of ten or more. This sequence joins TRBV27 and TRBJ2-7; D tentatively fits TRBD1 or TRBD2 (5 bases each). There are 15 residues in the CDR3. Germline V lookup: CDR1 MNHEY, CDR2 SMNVEV (reference sequence). V was shortened by 2 bases and J by 3 bases, with 14 bases between the two germline ends. The CDR3 DNA sequence: TGTGCCAGCAGTTTAATCCCAGGGAGCGGCTACGAGCAGTACTTC. Residues: CASSLIPGSGYEQYF.

This clonotype occurred many times. The genes are TRBV24-1 and TRBJ2-3; TRBD2 matches at 8 bases. The CDR3 spans 14 residues. V dropped 6 bases and J dropped 3; count of bases not matched to a gene: 4. Germline lookup yields CDR1 KGHDR and CDR2 SFDVKD. The DNA for the CDR3 is TGTGCCACCAGTCCTGCTAGCGGGACAGATACGCAGTATTTT. Its translation: CATSPASGTDTQYF.

This clonotype appeared a few times. The J gene is TRBJ2-7, the V gene TRBV20-1, with D perhaps matching TRBD2 (6 bases). V dropped 2 bases and J dropped 0 bases, with 11 bases sitting between them. The CDR3 is 14 amino acids. CDR1 and CDR2 from the germline V gene are DFQATT and SNEGSKA (reference sequence). The CDR3 bases are TGCAGTGCTAGAAAGGGACTGCTCTCCTACGAGCAGTACTTC. Translating it yields CSARKGLLSYEQYF.

The chain recombines TRBV29-1 with TRBJ2-7; D gene uncertain. Germline-derived CDR1 and CDR2 are SQVTM and ANQGSEA. Trimming shortened V by 4 bases and J by 4 bases, and 14 bases separated the two germline ends. The CDR3 totals 13 residues. For the CDR3, the DNA is TGCAGCGTTGGGGTCGGGTTTGGGTACGAGCAGTACTTC. It codes for CSVGVGFGYEQYF.

This clonotype was observed a few times. The J gene is TRBJ1-1, the V gene TRBV5-1; no definite D call. The V and J ends lost 0 bases and 1 base respectively, with 10 bases between them. Per the germline V gene, CDR1 is SGHRS and CDR2 is YFSETQ. This CDR3 region has 15 residues. The CDR3 reads CASSLEKVRNTEAFF. For the CDR3, the DNA is TGCGCCAGCAGCTTGGAAAAAGTAAGGAACACTGAAGCTTTCTTT.

This clonotype was seen more than once but under ten times. This chain joins TRBV9 and TRBJ2-5; D is possibly TRBD1 or TRBD2 (5 bases each). CDR3 length equals 15 residues. V lost 4 bases, J lost 1 base, and 14 bases lay in between. The V gene's germline CDR1 is SGDLS and CDR2 YYNGEE. The CDR3 DNA reads TGTGCCAGCAGCCCCGGGGACCTCGGCCAAGAGACCCAGTACTTC. Protein: CASSPGDLGQETQYF.

This sequence joins TRBV11-2 and TRBJ2-1; D may be TRBD1 (5 bases). V was shortened by 1 base and J by 9 bases, with 19 bases between the two germline ends. Germline V gene lookup returns CDR1 SGHAT and CDR2 FQNNGV. CDR3 length equals 16 residues. The CDR3 region has the DNA TGTGCCAGCAGCTTAGGGGGCAGTGCGGCCCAGGGTGAGCAGTTCTTC. It translates to CASSLGGSAAQGEQFF. The variable domain in full, completed from reference TRBV11-2 and TRBJ2-1, reads EAGVAQSPRYKIIEKRQSVAFWCNPISGHATLYWYQQILGQGPKLLIQFQNNGVVDDSQLPKDRFSAERLKGVDSTLKIQPAKLEDSAVYLCASSLGGSAAQGEQFFGPGTRLTVL.

This clonotype was picked up a small number of times. This chain uses TRBV5-4 with TRBJ2-1; D not certain. This CDR3 comprises 13 residues. Germline V gives CDR1 SGHNT, CDR2 YYREEE (reference sequence). V was clipped by 3 bases and J by 6 bases, with 10 bases between them. The CDR3 DNA follows: TGTGCCAGCAGCTCCAGGAGAGTCAATGAGCAGTTCTTC. It translates to CASSSRRVNEQFF.

This clonotype was observed many times. This chain connects TRBV12-3 or TRBV12-4 to TRBJ1-5, with D possibly being TRBD1 (6 bases). The length of the CDR3 is 15 residues. V was cut by 3 bases and J by 4 bases, with 13 bases left in between. The CDR3 here is CASSFTGTPNQPQHF. The CDR3 DNA is TGTGCCAGCAGTTTTACCGGGACACCGAATCAGCCCCAGCATTTT.

Only a few counts were recorded for this clonotype. This chain links TRBV3-1 with TRBJ2-2; TRBD2 matches 8 bases. Germline values: CDR1 LGHDT, CDR2 YNNKEL (reference sequence). Trimming at V came to 1 base and at J to 6 bases, leaving 13 bases not matched to a gene. The CDR3 is made up of 18 amino acids. The CDR3 DNA follows: TGTGCCAGCAGCCAAGCTAGAATAAGCGGGAGAGGCGCCGGGGAGCTGTTTTTT. Translated, it gives CASSQARISGRGAGELFF.

This clonotype appeared a few times. V is TRBV27 and J is TRBJ1-6; the D gene is possibly TRBD1 (6 bases). This CDR3 contains 15 residues. CDR1 and CDR2 from the germline V gene are MNHEY and SMNVEV (reference sequence). Trimming cost V 2 bases and J 5 bases, with 10 bases left between them. This chain's CDR3 is CASSLVGQHNSPLHF. In DNA form, the CDR3 reads TGTGCCAGCAGTTTAGTGGGACAACATAATTCACCCCTCCACTTT.

This clonotype showed up many times. This chain joins TRBV5-6 and TRBJ1-2; D perhaps matches TRBD1 (5 bases). Trimming left V 3 bases short and J 3 bases short, with 15 bases between. CDR1 and CDR2 from the germline V gene are SGHDT and YYEEEE. The CDR3 totals 15 residues. CDR3 bases: TGTGCCAGCAGCTCGGGAGGCAGGGCCGACTATGGCTACACCTTC. Its translation: CASSSGGRADYGYTF.

Only a few counts were recorded for this clonotype. It may be a read error: a sequence one base away is much more abundant. This chain connects TRBV12-3 or TRBV12-4 to TRBJ2-1, with D possibly being TRBD1 (5 bases). This CDR3 has 11 residues. Here the CDR3 reads CASTIGVEQLF. For the CDR3, the DNA is TGTGCCAGCACGATAGGGGTTGAGCAGCTCTTC.

With regard to this clonotype: A much bigger clone sits one base away, suggesting this may be a read error. The chain employs TRBV29-1 and TRBJ2-1; 10 bases are shared with TRBD2. The junction had 8 bases not matched to a gene; V was cut back by 6 bases and J by 6 bases. The CDR3 has 14 amino acids. Germline CDR1 SQVTM, CDR2 ANQGSEA. CDR3 bases: TGCAGCGTAGTGGAATGGACTAGCGGCAATGAGCAGTTCTTC. It encodes CSVVEWTSGNEQFF.

The chain joins TRBV7-3 to TRBJ2-2; the match to TRBD2 covers 9 bases. Trimming at V came to 1 base and at J to 6 bases, leaving 12 bases not matched to a gene. This CDR3 has 18 residues. Per germline, CDR1 SGHTA and CDR2 FQGTGA. CDR3 residues: CASSLRAATSGGPGELFF. The CDR3 nucleotides are TGTGCCAGCAGCTTAAGGGCGGCGACTAGCGGCGGCCCCGGGGAGCTGTTTTTT.

The chain joins TRBV9 to TRBJ2-1, with D unresolved. The CDR3 is made up of 13 amino acids. CDR1 and CDR2 from the germline V gene are SGDLS and YYNGEE. Trimming took 0 bases from V and 8 from J, leaving 9 bases between them. The CDR3 nucleotides read TGTGCCAGCAGCGTAGTAGGGTTGGATGAGCAGTTCTTC. This gives the protein CASSVVGLDEQFF.

The gene calls are TRBV19 and TRBJ2-1; unclear D gene. Between the trimmed V and J ends, which lost 6 bases and 4 bases, there was a span of 13 bases. Per the germline V gene, CDR1 is LNHDA and CDR2 is SQIVND (reference sequence). There are 14 residues in the CDR3. The CDR3 nucleotides read TGTGCCAGTAGCAAGTGGGGTATTTACAATGAGCAGTTCTTC. Translation: CASSKWGIYNEQFF.

This clonotype has a count of ten or more. The CDR3, as DNA: TGTGCCAGCAGGGGAGGGTTACCAGAGACCCAGTACTTC. Protein product: CASRGGLPETQYF. V usage is TRBV28 and J usage is TRBJ2-5, with 7 bases identical to TRBD2. Germline loops: CDR1 MDHEN, CDR2 SYDVKM. Losses at the gene ends were 6 bases for V and 4 bases for J; bases not matched to a gene: 5. This CDR3 region has 13 residues.

The V call is TRBV19, the J call TRBJ1-1, with unresolved D. The CDR3 covers 12 residues. The V and J ends lost 3 bases and 4 bases respectively, with 6 bases between them. From germline, CDR1 is LNHDA and CDR2 SQIVND (reference sequence). The CDR3, as DNA: TGTGCCAGTAGTATTGGGCGCACTGAAGCTTTCTTT. Translation gives CASSIGRTEAFF.

This clonotype has at least ten counts. The chain recombines TRBV5-1 with TRBJ2-3, with D possibly being TRBD1 (6 bases). The CDR3 covers 16 residues. The V and J ends lost 4 bases and 5 bases respectively, with 20 bases between them. Germline CDR1 reads SGHRS; CDR2 reads YFSETQ. The CDR3 sequence is CASSPSGRGRGDTQYF. The CDR3 DNA follows: TGCGCCAGCAGCCCCTCGGGCAGGGGACGTGGAGATACGCAGTATTTT.

This clonotype was seen a handful of times. CDR3 amino acids: CASSLLRSGANTDTQYF. CDR3 sequence (DNA): TGTGCCAGCAGCCTCCTCCGCTCAGGAGCGAACACAGATACGCAGTATTTT. The chain recombines TRBV11-3 with TRBJ2-3; unclear D gene. The CDR3 runs to 17 residues. Trimming took 5 bases from V and 2 from J, leaving 20 bases between them. Germline V gene sequence: CDR1 SGHNT, CDR2 YENEEA.

This clonotype was detected only once. The CDR3 does not close with the conserved phenylalanine or tryptophan, likely indicating a read error. The CDR3 bases are TGCGCCAGCAGCTTGGCTAGTGGGGTCGCGAACACCGGGGAGCTGTTTTCT. This gives the protein CASSLASGVANTGELFS. The J gene is TRBJ2-2, the V gene TRBV5-1; D is uncertain. Between the trimmed V and J ends, which lost 0 bases and 0 bases, there was a span of 12 bases. Germline V gene sequence: CDR1 SGHRS, CDR2 YFSETQ. The CDR3 loop spans 17 amino acids.

This clonotype was seen at least ten times. This sequence joins TRBV28 and TRBJ2-1; 12 bases agree with TRBD2. Germline V gene sequence: CDR1 MDHEN, CDR2 SYDVKM. This CDR3 is 15 amino acids long. Unmatched junction bases numbered 6, after V lost 6 bases and J lost 6 bases. This CDR3 reads CASRRTSGIFNEQFF. For the CDR3, the DNA is TGTGCCAGCAGACGGACTAGCGGGATTTTCAATGAGCAGTTCTTC.

This clonotype was counted a single time. The chain uses TRBV28 and TRBJ2-7, with 12 bases aligning to TRBD1. From germline, CDR1 is MDHEN and CDR2 SYDVKM. V gave up 6 bases and J gave up 6 bases; unmatched junction bases: 15. This CDR3 has 17 residues. CDR3 region: CASSRDRGRDVRGEQYF. The CDR3 DNA is TGTGCCAGCAGCCGGGACAGGGGGCGCGATGTTAGGGGCGAGCAGTACTTC.

This chain joins TRBV15 and TRBJ1-2, with unresolved D. The length of the CDR3 is 13 residues. The germline CDR1 and CDR2 sequences are LNHNV and YYDKDF (reference sequence). V dropped 3 bases and J dropped 4 bases, with 9 bases sitting between them. The CDR3 protein is CATSSGISYGYTF. DNA of the CDR3: TGTGCCACCAGCAGCGGCATTAGCTATGGCTACACCTTC. Full variable domain (missing parts from reference TRBV15 and TRBJ1-2): DAMVIQNPRYQVTQFGKPVTLSCSQTLNHNVMYWYQQKSSQAPKLLFHYYDKDFNNEADTPDNFQSRRPNTSFCFLDIRSPGLGDTAMYLCATSSGISYGYTFGSGTRLTVV.

This clonotype was seen a few times. The rearrangement links TRBV29-1 to TRBJ2-3; the match to TRBD2 covers 7 bases. The V segment lost 4 bases and the J segment 3 bases; nucleotides outside the gene matches: 10. Germline V gene sequence: CDR1 SQVTM, CDR2 ANQGSEA. The CDR3 is made up of 15 amino acids. For the CDR3, the DNA is TGCAGCGTTGGATCTGGGGGAGGGCGGACAGATACGCAGTATTTT. It translates to CSVGSGGGRTDTQYF.

At least ten counts were recorded for this clonotype. The chain links TRBV2 to TRBJ1-2; D is undetermined. V lost 3 bases and J 6 bases, leaving 5 bases between the germline ends. Germline V gives CDR1 SNHLY, CDR2 FYNNEI. CDR3 length: 11 amino acids. The CDR3 DNA is TGTGCCAGCAGTGACGTGAATGGCTACACCTTC. It translates to CASSDVNGYTF.